This is a list of T cell receptor beta chains from one sample in a study of radiotherapy plus CTLA-4 blockade in lung cancer. The protocol was immunoSEQ multiplex PCR, while the TCRdb copy is restricted to in-frame clones and leaves out a portion. Among tens of thousands of clones, 77% were seen once, and the ten largest hold about 2.4%. Sequencing used peripheral blood, obtained from a patient treated with radiotherapy plus ipilimumab. All receptors come from a human donor with non-small cell lung cancer whose response to radiotherapy plus ipilimumab could not be evaluated. Both conserved end residues are part of each CDR3. A D gene is named only where the DNA matches it firmly. Clone size is shown for a subset of rows, as once, few, many or a class of expanded clone.

>.|TRBJ1-6|.|TRBV4-1
CASSLRGGESSPLHF
TGCGCCAGCAGCCTCAGAGGGGGGGAGAGTTCACCCCTCCACTTT
>.|TRBJ2-3|.|TRBV18
CASSPPADTQYF
TGTGCCAGCTCCCCCCCAGCAGATACGCAGTATTTT
>TRBD1|TRBJ1-1|.|TRBV5-1
CASSSTGGLEAFF
TGCGCCAGCAGCTCTACAGGGGGCTTGGAAGCTTTCTTT
>.|TRBJ1-4|medium-sized|TRBV7-2
CASRKGQNEKLFF
TGTGCCAGCAGGAAAGGACAGAATGAAAAACTGTTTTTT
>.|TRBJ1-2|few|TRBV9
CASSGGPDYGYTF
TGTGCCAGCAGCGGGGGGCCCGACTATGGCTACACCTTC
>TRBD2|TRBJ2-1|.|TRBV19
CASSKAGGGYEQFF
TGTGCCAGTAGTAAGGCGGGAGGGGGGTATGAGCAGTTCTTC
>.|TRBJ1-1|few|TRBV6-1
CASSEPGGYNTEAFF
TGTGCCAGCAGTGAACCTGGGGGCTATAACACTGAAGCTTTCTTT
>.|TRBJ1-1|medium-sized|TRBV28
CASGRERRAFF
TGTGCCAGCGGAAGGGAAAGGAGGGCTTTCTTT
>TRBD1|TRBJ1-5|.|TRBV19
CASSINRGRGSNQPQHF
TGTGCCAGTAGTATAAACAGGGGGCGCGGAAGCAATCAGCCCCAGCATTTT
>.|TRBJ2-7|.|TRBV4-3
CASSQDRGYEQYF
TGCGCCAGCAGCCAAGACCGGGGCTACGAGCAGTACTTC
>.|TRBJ1-1|once|TRBV11-2
CASTRAPAGVREAFF
TGTGCCAGCACCCGTGCCCCCGCGGGCGTCCGGGAAGCTTTCTTT
>.|TRBJ2-2|.|TRBV6-6
CATGTTGYSYTGELFF
TGTGCCACCGGAACCACAGGCTACTCCTACACCGGGGAGCTGTTTTTT
>.|TRBJ2-1|.|TRBV9
CASSPRVGSSYNEQFF
TGTGCCAGCAGCCCCCGGGTGGGGAGCTCCTACAATGAGCAGTTCTTC
>TRBD1|TRBJ1-2|once|TRBV19
CASRPGQGYGYTF
TGTGCCAGCCGTCCGGGACAGGGCTATGGCTACACCTTC
>TRBD1|TRBJ2-3|.|TRBV5-1
CASSLDPRGLGGTDTQYF
TGCGCCAGCAGCTTGGACCCTAGGGGGCTTGGCGGCACAGATACGCAGTATTTT
>TRBD2|TRBJ2-3|.|TRBV7-2
CASASGNTDTQYF
TGTGCCAGCGCAAGCGGGAACACAGATACGCAGTATTTT
>TRBD2|TRBJ2-7|.|TRBV14
CASSQGVAGGDEQYF
TGTGCCAGCAGCCAAGGGGTAGCGGGAGGAGACGAGCAGTACTTC
>TRBD2|TRBJ2-7|.|TRBV7-6
CASNTGGHAEQYF
TGTGCCAGCAACACGGGAGGTCACGCCGAGCAGTACTTC
>TRBD2|TRBJ2-7|.|TRBV30
CAWTSGSYEQYF
TGTGCCTGGACTAGCGGCTCCTACGAGCAGTACTTC
>TRBD2|TRBJ2-3|.|TRBV7-9
CASSFVSGGTDTQYF
TGTGCCAGCAGCTTCGTTAGCGGGGGCACAGATACGCAGTATTTT
>.|TRBJ2-3|few|TRBV25-1
CASSEELASTDTQYF
TGTGCCAGCAGTGAAGAGCTTGCGAGCACAGATACGCAGTATTTT
>TRBD2|TRBJ2-3|.|TRBV7-2
CASSSQTSGVVYTQYF
TGTGCCAGCAGCTCTCAGACTAGCGGGGTTGTGTATACGCAGTATTTT
>.|TRBJ1-1|.|TRBV9
CASSPRAGKNTEAFF
TGTGCCAGCAGCCCGCGGGCGGGGAAGAACACTGAAGCTTTCTTT
>TRBD1|TRBJ2-5|.|TRBV7-2
CAGGQGAGETQYF
TGTGCCGGCGGACAGGGGGCGGGAGAGACCCAGTACTTC
>TRBD1|TRBJ1-2|.|TRBV7-6
CASSLGTGQPYGYTF
TGTGCCAGCAGCTTAGGGACAGGGCAACCCTATGGCTACACCTTC
>.|TRBJ2-6|.|TRBV7-6
CASSLGQSGANVLTF
TGTGCCAGCAGCTTAGGACAGTCTGGGGCCAACGTCCTGACTTTC
>.|TRBJ2-3|few|TRBV27
CASSPRISSTDTQYF
TGTGCCAGCAGTCCGAGGATATCTAGCACAGATACGCAGTATTTT
>.|TRBJ2-7|.|TRBV4-3
CASSQVGREVEQYF
TGCGCCAGCAGCCAAGTTGGTAGGGAGGTCGAGCAGTACTTC
>.|TRBJ2-7|.|TRBV28
CASSSTPREQYF
TGTGCCAGCAGTTCCACCCCCCGGGAGCAGTACTTC
>.|TRBJ2-7|once|TRBV2
CASSEPAGTRNPYEQYF
TGTGCCAGCAGTGAGCCCGCCGGGACACGAAATCCCTACGAGCAGTACTTC
>TRBD2|TRBJ2-5|.|TRBV29-1
CSVELGGQETQYF
TGCAGCGTTGAACTGGGGGGGCAAGAGACCCAGTACTTC
>TRBD2|TRBJ2-3|.|TRBV7-2
CASSLSVAGDTQYF
TGTGCCAGCAGCTTAAGTGTAGCGGGGGATACGCAGTATTTT
>TRBD2|TRBJ2-2|.|TRBV4-2
CASREISGGNTGELFF
TGTGCCAGCAGAGAGATTAGCGGGGGCAACACCGGGGAGCTGTTTTTT
>.|TRBJ2-3|.|TRBV28
CASTPGVGAQGFTDTQYF
TGTGCCAGCACCCCAGGGGTAGGGGCCCAGGGTTTCACAGATACGCAGTATTTT
>.|TRBJ1-6|.|TRBV9
CASSTHTDKNSPLHF
TGTGCCAGCAGCACTCACACGGACAAAAATTCACCCCTCCACTTT
>TRBD2|TRBJ2-7|.|TRBV5-1
CASSLGLADSSYEQYF
TGCGCCAGCAGCTTGGGGCTAGCGGATAGCTCCTACGAGCAGTACTTC
>.|TRBJ2-6|.|TRBV7-8
CASSLVGRGILSGANVLTF
TGTGCCAGCAGCTTAGTCGGGCGCGGGATCCTCTCTGGGGCCAACGTCCTGACTTTC
>TRBD2|TRBJ2-1|.|TRBV5-1
CASSSRLEAGGYNEQFF
TGCGCCAGCAGCTCACGGCTGGAGGCGGGAGGATACAATGAGCAGTTCTTC
>TRBD2|TRBJ2-1|few|TRBV19
CASSISRVSGRTSYNEQFF
TGTGCCAGTAGTATCTCGAGGGTTAGCGGGAGGACATCCTACAATGAGCAGTTCTTC
>.|TRBJ2-6|once|TRBV7-8
CASSLGERAGANVLTF
TGTGCCAGCAGCTTAGGGGAGAGGGCTGGGGCCAACGTCCTGACTTTC
>.|TRBJ2-7|.|TRBV10-1
CASSESRRTGTPLREQYF
TGCGCCAGCAGTGAGTCCAGAAGGACCGGGACACCTCTCCGGGAGCAGTACTTC
>.|TRBJ2-7|.|TRBV7-9
CASSHGTHPYEQYF
TGTGCCAGCAGCCACGGGACACACCCCTACGAGCAGTACTTC
>.|TRBJ1-5|.|TRBV27
CASSSPSREFNQPQHF
TGTGCCAGCAGTTCACCGTCTAGGGAGTTCAATCAGCCCCAGCATTTT
>TRBD2|TRBJ2-7|.|TRBV18
CASSPGLAGGYEQYF
TGTGCCAGCTCACCGGGACTAGCGGGGGGGTACGAGCAGTACTTC
>TRBD1|TRBJ2-5|.|TRBV6-5
CASSRTGKETQYF
TGTGCCAGCAGTCGGACAGGGAAAGAGACCCAGTACTTC
>TRBD2|TRBJ2-3|.|TRBV7-9
CASSLGGTSGTDTQYF
TGTGCCAGCAGCTTAGGAGGGACTAGCGGCACAGATACGCAGTATTTT
>.|TRBJ2-5|few|TRBV5-1
CASSFAQGGETQYF
TGCGCCAGCAGCTTTGCCCAGGGGGGAGAGACCCAGTACTTC
>TRBD1|TRBJ2-3|.|TRBV15
CATKPGGITDTQYF
TGTGCCACTAAGCCAGGGGGCATTACAGATACGCAGTATTTT
>.|TRBJ1-4|.|TRBV7-2
CASTPTGFEKLFF
TGTGCCAGCACCCCGACAGGATTCGAAAAACTGTTTTTT
>TRBD1|TRBJ2-7|.|TRBV19
CASRGGQGIGYEQYF
TGTGCCAGTAGAGGTGGACAGGGGATAGGGTACGAGCAGTACTTC
>.|TRBJ1-2|.|TRBV28
CASSVGQQVYGYTF
TGTGCCAGCAGTGTGGGTCAGCAGGTCTATGGCTACACCTTC
>.|TRBJ2-5|.|TRBV7-9
CASSRTIQGTQYF
TGTGCCAGCAGCCGGACTATCCAAGGGACCCAGTACTTC
>TRBD1|TRBJ2-2|.|TRBV2
CASSPVRGPTGELFF
TGTGCCAGCAGCCCGGTCAGGGGGCCCACCGGGGAGCTGTTTTTT
>.|TRBJ1-4|.|TRBV18
CASSPSGATNEKLFF
TGTGCCAGCTCACCCTCGGGGGCAACTAATGAAAAACTGTTTTTT
>.|TRBJ2-5|.|TRBV29-1
CSVVTDKETQYF
TGCAGCGTTGTAACAGATAAAGAGACCCAGTACTTC